One sample yielded the 30 T cell receptor beta chains listed below, sequenced in a study of CD8 T cells in ankylosing spondylitis. MiXCR, run by TCRdb on the 5' RACE reads, gives a single entry per CDR3 protein. The sample records about 360,000 distinct CDR3 sequences, about 20% being singletons. The specimen sequenced was blood, either unsorted or a sorted T cell fraction (not recorded which). The receptors were gathered from a male donor with ankylosing spondylitis or in good health (not recorded which).

This clonotype was detected only a few times. V is TRBV28 and J is TRBJ2-2; the match to TRBD1 covers 8 bases. The ends lost 5 bases at V and 6 bases at J; junction bases unmatched: 8. Germline-derived CDR1 and CDR2 are MDHEN and SYDVKM. CDR3 size: 15 residues. CDR3 in DNA: TGTGCCAGCAGTAAGGGACAGGCGGTCCCCGGGGAGCTGTTTTTT. This codes for CASSKGQAVPGELFF.

The chain carries TRBV30 and TRBJ2-7; D is unclear. V lost 2 bases to trimming and J lost 4 bases, with 12 bases between them. Germline V gene data show CDR1 as GTSNPN and CDR2 as SVGIG (reference sequence). This CDR3 is 13 amino acids long. The CDR3 DNA sequence: TGTGCCTGGAGTACCCCATGGGAATACGAGCAGTACTTC. Translation: CAWSTPWEYEQYF.

This clonotype has at least ten counts. The chain carries TRBV2 and TRBJ1-4, with 7 bases lining up with TRBD1. Germline-derived CDR1 and CDR2 are SNHLY and FYNNEI. CDR3 size: 14 residues. V was clipped by 1 base and J by 10 bases; unmatched bases: 6. The CDR3 loop is CASSEGQGGRKLFF. The CDR3, as DNA: TGTGCCAGCAGTGAAGGACAGGGCGGGCGAAAACTGTTTTTT.

The V call is TRBV28, the J call TRBJ1-5; unclear D gene. V lost 6 bases to trimming and J lost 7 bases, with 19 bases between them. Germline-derived CDR1 and CDR2 are MDHEN and SYDVKM. The CDR3 covers 15 residues. DNA of the CDR3: TGTGCCAGCAGCCCCCCACTGACCGAGAGCCAGCCCCAGCATTTT. Encoded protein: CASSPPLTESQPQHF.

The chain carries TRBV4-1 and TRBJ2-7; 7 bases line up with TRBD1. The CDR3 extends over 15 amino acids. Unmatched junction bases numbered 10, after V lost 5 bases and J lost 3 bases. Germline CDR1 is MGHRA and CDR2 is YSYEKL. CDR3 protein: CASSNPGQIIYEQYF. As DNA, the CDR3 is TGCGCCAGCAGCAATCCGGGACAGATAATCTACGAGCAGTACTTC.

The genes are TRBV29-1 and TRBJ2-3; the D gene is possibly TRBD1 (6 bases). Germline assignment: CDR1 SQVTM and CDR2 ANQGSEA. The CDR3 runs to 11 residues. With 7 bases removed from V and 1 base from J, the gap between germline ends came to 6 bases. In nucleotides, the CDR3 is TGCAGCGGGGGGCGCACAGATACGCAGTATTTT. Its translation: CSGGRTDTQYF.

The CDR3: CASSRTGAYNQPQHF. In DNA form, the CDR3 reads TGTGCCAGCAGTCGTACAGGGGCGTACAATCAGCCCCAGCATTTT. This chain joins TRBV12-3 or TRBV12-4 and TRBJ1-5; 7 bases fit TRBD1. V dropped 5 bases and J dropped 3; count of bases not matched to a gene: 7. The CDR3 is made up of 15 amino acids.

This chain connects TRBV12-3 or TRBV12-4 to TRBJ1-5; D unclear. V was pared by 3 bases and J by 9 bases, with 18 bases between. This CDR3 spans 15 amino acids. CDR3 bases: TGTGCCAGCAGTTTCGGAGGCGGTCCGGACCGGCCCCAGCATTTT. It codes for CASSFGGGPDRPQHF.

The gene calls are TRBV7-8 and TRBJ1-2, with D perhaps matching TRBD1 (5 bases). The V gene lost 1 base and the J gene lost 2 bases, with 11 bases spanning the gap. The CDR3 length is 15 residues. CDR1 SGHVS and CDR2 FQNEAQ come from the germline V gene. The CDR3 spells CASSLVPGRNYGYTF. The CDR3 bases are TGTGCCAGCAGCTTAGTTCCGGGACGCAACTATGGCTACACCTTC.

This rearrangement joins TRBV7-9 to TRBJ2-2; 9 bases are a match to TRBD1. The V gene's germline CDR1 is SEHNR and CDR2 FQNEAQ (reference sequence). CDR3 length equals 15 residues. V lost 4 bases to trimming and J lost 4 bases; unmatched junction nucleotides: 4. The CDR3 nucleotides read TGTGCCAGCAGCTCCTACAGGGGGCTCACCGGGGAGCTGTTTTTT. Its protein product is CASSSYRGLTGELFF.

The chain carries TRBV6-1 and TRBJ2-3, with unresolved D. Between the trimmed V and J ends, which lost 6 bases and 0 bases, there was a span of 16 bases. In germline, CDR1 is MNHNS, CDR2 SASEGT. CDR3 length equals 16 residues. The DNA of the CDR3 is TGTGCCAGCAGGGGTCCCGCCAGGCATAGCACAGATACGCAGTATTTT. Protein: CASRGPARHSTDTQYF.

The V and J genes are TRBV28 and TRBJ2-1, with D tentatively TRBD2 (6 bases). The CDR3 loop spans 15 amino acids. Germline V gene data show CDR1 as MDHEN and CDR2 as SYDVKM. Trimming stripped 8 bases from V and 5 bases from J, with 19 bases between. CDR3 coding DNA: TGTGCCAGCCTAACTTGGGGGGACCGGAACAATGAGCAGTTCTTC. It specifies CASLTWGDRNNEQFF.

CDR3 protein: CASTPGNEQFF. For the CDR3, the DNA is TGTGCCAGCACCCCCGGCAATGAGCAGTTCTTC. The chain links TRBV11-2 to TRBJ2-1, with no clear D. The CDR3 runs 11 residues. V shed 7 bases and J shed 6 bases, with 7 bases lying between them. Germline V gene sequence: CDR1 SGHAT, CDR2 FQNNGV.

The chain links TRBV12-3 or TRBV12-4 to TRBJ2-3; 9 bases match TRBD2. The CDR3 has 16 amino acids. V lost 6 bases, J lost 4 bases, and 11 bases stayed unmatched. The CDR3 spells CASSKGAGGPADTQYF. The CDR3, as DNA: TGTGCCAGCAGCAAAGGGGCGGGGGGGCCGGCAGATACGCAGTATTTT.

The genes are TRBV7-8 and TRBJ2-3, with no clear D. CDR3 length: 12 residues. V gave up 2 bases and J gave up 6 bases, with 6 bases separating them. Looked up from germline, CDR1 is SGHVS and CDR2 is FQNEAQ. The CDR3 sequence is CASSLFLDTQYF. The CDR3 DNA is TGTGCCAGCAGCTTATTTTTGGATACGCAGTATTTT.

The V and J genes are TRBV2 and TRBJ2-7; D not certain. The CDR3 is made up of 12 amino acids. V shed 3 bases and J shed 6 bases, with 9 bases lying between them. Germline values: CDR1 SNHLY, CDR2 FYNNEI. CDR3: CASSDPGPEQYF. CDR3 DNA: TGTGCCAGCAGTGATCCCGGGCCCGAGCAGTACTTC.

This clonotype has just a few counts. J is TRBJ2-1 and V is TRBV12-3 or TRBV12-4; 7 nucleotides agree with TRBD2. Trimming took 5 bases from V and 4 from J; bases not matched to a gene: 8. This CDR3 has 15 amino acids. Here the CDR3 DNA reads TGTGCCAGCAGTACACCGGGACTACCTTACAATGAGCAGTTCTTC. This translates into CASSTPGLPYNEQFF.

Of note for this clonotype: A much larger clone differs by one base, so this may be a read error. The rearrangement joins TRBV29-1 to TRBJ1-1; D not resolved. Between the trimmed V and J ends, which lost 1 base and 4 bases, there was a span of 4 bases. Germline values: CDR1 SQVTM, CDR2 ANQGSEA. There are 11 residues in the CDR3. Written as DNA, the CDR3 is TGCAGCGTTGAAGGGATCACTGAAGCTTTCTTT. Translation: CSVEGITEAFF.

This clonotype was counted a few times. The gene calls are TRBV12-3 or TRBV12-4 and TRBJ2-1; 8 bases are a match to TRBD2. Trimming at V came to 1 base and at J to 4 bases, leaving 9 bases not matched to a gene. The CDR3 spans 17 residues. Written as DNA, the CDR3 is TGTGCCAGCAGTTTAGGGATGGTAGCGGGGCCTTACAATGAGCAGTTCTTC. The encoded protein is CASSLGMVAGPYNEQFF.

The chain couples TRBV4-1 to TRBJ2-7; 7 nucleotides line up with TRBD2. CDR1 is MGHRA and CDR2 is YSYEKL in the germline V gene. V gave up 4 bases and J gave up 3 bases; unmatched junction bases: 18. This CDR3 region has 18 residues. In nucleotides, the CDR3 is TGCGCCAGCAGCCTAACCGCGAGAGTGGGGGGGAGGTTCTACGAGCAGTACTTC. Translating it yields CASSLTARVGGRFYEQYF.

The V gene is TRBV18, the J gene TRBJ2-3; a possible D gene is TRBD1 (6 bases). Per germline, CDR1 KGHSH and CDR2 LQKENI. This CDR3 comprises 16 residues. V dropped 4 bases and J dropped 7 bases, with 21 bases sitting between them. The CDR3 spells CASSRRPGRGEHTQYF. CDR3 in DNA: TGTGCCAGCTCACGCCGGCCGGGCAGGGGCGAACATACGCAGTATTTT.

This clonotype was picked up a small number of times. The rearrangement links TRBV29-1 to TRBJ2-7; 8 bases align to TRBD1. The CDR3 totals 14 residues. Germline assignment: CDR1 SQVTM and CDR2 ANQGSEA. The J segment lost 6 bases and the V segment lost 0 bases, leaving 7 bases of the junction unmatched. The CDR3 sequence: CSVEDGTGVGEQYF. The CDR3 nucleotides read TGCAGCGTTGAAGATGGGACAGGCGTAGGCGAGCAGTACTTC.

In this sample, this clonotype turned up a few times. CDR3 DNA sequence: TGTGCCAGCAGCCTAGGACAGTCAACTAATGAAAAACTGTTTTTT. Encoded protein: CASSLGQSTNEKLFF. This chain uses TRBV11-2 with TRBJ1-4, with D tentatively TRBD1 (6 bases). The CDR3 extends over 15 amino acids. V was shortened by 5 bases and J by 0 bases, with 10 bases between the two germline ends. In germline, CDR1 is SGHAT, CDR2 FQNNGV.

This clonotype has at least ten counts. J is TRBJ2-7 and V is TRBV12-3 or TRBV12-4; maybe TRBD1 (5 bases). The CDR3 covers 13 residues. V shed 4 bases and J shed 3 bases, with 10 bases lying between them. The CDR3 sequence: CASSSDTDYEQYF. CDR3 nucleotides: TGTGCCAGCAGTTCGGACACGGACTACGAGCAGTACTTC.

This clonotype was recorded a few times. The V and J genes are TRBV29-1 and TRBJ2-1; unclear D gene. CDR1 SQVTM and CDR2 ANQGSEA come from the germline V gene. V lost 6 bases and J 15 bases, leaving 15 bases between the germline ends. CDR3 size: 10 residues. CDR3 sequence: CSVSGWGSFF. The CDR3 nucleotides read TGCAGCGTCTCAGGATGGGGTTCGTTCTTC.

In this sample, this clonotype turned up many times. The rearrangement uses TRBV29-1 and TRBJ2-2; D is undetermined. Trimming took off 3 bases at V and 3 bases at J, with 11 bases between the two ends. The CDR3 runs to 14 residues. Germline V gives CDR1 SQVTM, CDR2 ANQGSEA. CDR3 loop: CSVEGFTDTGELFF. For the CDR3, the DNA is TGCAGCGTTGAGGGATTTACGGACACCGGGGAGCTGTTTTTT.

In its sample, this clonotype was seen a few times. This chain joins TRBV24-1 and TRBJ1-1; possible D gene TRBD1, 5 bases. Trimming stripped 4 bases from V and 4 bases from J, with 9 bases between. This CDR3 has 13 amino acids. Per germline, CDR1 KGHDR and CDR2 SFDVKD. The CDR3 nucleotides are TGTGCCACCAGTGACCAGGGTGGCACTGAAGCTTTCTTT. It encodes CATSDQGGTEAFF.

This clonotype appeared a few times. The CDR3 DNA reads TGTGCCAGCAGCTTAGCGCCTGGAAACACCATATATTTT. It yields the protein CASSLAPGNTIYF. The chain has TRBV7-9 and TRBJ1-3; no clear D gene. The V and J ends lost 0 bases and 2 bases respectively, with 2 bases between them. The CDR3 is 13 amino acids. Germline values: CDR1 SEHNR, CDR2 FQNEAQ (reference sequence).

The chain combines TRBV7-9 with TRBJ2-7; the D gene is possibly TRBD2 (5 bases). The CDR3 covers 13 residues. Trimming pared 7 bases from V and 3 bases from J, leaving 13 bases between. Germline V gene data show CDR1 as SEHNR and CDR2 as FQNEAQ (reference sequence). CDR3: CASTPPGVYEQYF. As DNA, the CDR3 is TGTGCCAGCACCCCCCCCGGGGTCTACGAGCAGTACTTC.

The J gene is TRBJ2-7, the V gene TRBV27, with a weak D call TRBD1 (6 bases). This CDR3 is built from 14 residues. Trimming cost V 6 bases and J 0 bases, with 12 bases left between them. Germline lookup yields CDR1 MNHEY and CDR2 SMNVEV (reference sequence). This CDR3 reads CASRDSLSSYEQYF. CDR3 DNA sequence: TGTGCCAGCAGGGACAGCCTTAGCTCCTACGAGCAGTACTTC.